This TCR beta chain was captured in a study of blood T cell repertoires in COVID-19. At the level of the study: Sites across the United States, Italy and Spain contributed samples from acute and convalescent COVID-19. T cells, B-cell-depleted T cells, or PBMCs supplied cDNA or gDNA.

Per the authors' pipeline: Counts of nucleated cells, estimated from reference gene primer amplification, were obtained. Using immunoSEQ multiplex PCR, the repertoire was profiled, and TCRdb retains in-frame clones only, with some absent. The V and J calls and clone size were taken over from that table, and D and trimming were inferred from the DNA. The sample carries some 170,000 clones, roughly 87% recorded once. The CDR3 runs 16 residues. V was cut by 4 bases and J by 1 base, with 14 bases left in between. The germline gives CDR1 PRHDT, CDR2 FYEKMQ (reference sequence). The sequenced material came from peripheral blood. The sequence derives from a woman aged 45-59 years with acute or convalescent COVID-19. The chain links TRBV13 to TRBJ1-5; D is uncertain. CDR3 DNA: TGTGCCAGCAGCTCTTCGACGCGGGGAAGCAATCAGCCCCAGCATTTT. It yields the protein CASSSSTRGSNQPQHF.